Only a few counts were recorded for the clone carrying this T cell receptor (beta chain). Its antigen is still unknown. As the library was built, unique molecular identifiers were attached to individual cDNA molecules. In the authors' workflow: Sequenced samples showed a median of 95,638 TCRs each, with counts running from around 20,000 to 690,000. TCRdb recomputed calls from the RACE reads with MiXCR, one row per CDR3 protein. The V and J calls come from TCRdb's annotation, not from the publication. In the table there are some 97,000 distinct CDR3 sequences, 25% to 30% of which are singletons. V shed 6 bases and J shed 4 bases, with 9 bases lying between them. The CDR3 spans 13 residues. Germline-derived CDR1 and CDR2 are ENHRY and SYGVKD. Sample time point: patch test 3, about 24 weeks after DPC sensitization. Treatment described: therapeutic diphenylcyclopropenone sensitization with weekly scalp DPC. Blood draws came first, before each patch test.

These data belong to a study of human T cells and chemical hapten exposure. Study-level points and caveats: TCRs exceeding a frequency of 1 in 1000 stayed unchanged under DPC sensitization.

This receptor was identified in a man aged 35 to 55 with alopecia areata. Some clones in this sample may be carry-over from other donors' samples. The chain has TRBV10-3 and TRBJ2-2, with unresolved D. The input for sequencing was whole blood, taken in connection with sensitization to the hapten diphenylcyclopropenone (DPC). The CDR3 loop reads CAIRRLGTGELFF. The CDR3 bases are TGTGCCATCAGGCGGTTGGGCACCGGGGAGCTGTTTTTT.